A selection of T cell receptor beta chains follows, all from one sample in a study of T cell responses to AZD1222 COVID-19 vaccine. TCRdb's table, derived via immunoSEQ multiplex PCR, lists solely in-frame clones and lacks some. The data show under 150,000 clones, around nine tenths seen once. The sequencing used peripheral blood, collected on day 0 of AZD1222 vaccination. These receptors all stem from an adult in good health. The CDR3 runs from the conserved cysteine through the conserved F or W. A D gene is named only where the DNA matches it firmly. Size values are once, few and many counts, or a class for expanded clones, and some rows have none.

>.|once|TRBJ2-7|TRBV11-3
TGTGCCAGCAGCTCGTCCCATGCTTCCCCCCACGAGCAGTACTTC
CASSSSHASPHEQYF
>.|.|TRBJ1-4|TRBV7-8
TGTGCCAGCAGCTTAGATGACAGAACTAATGAAAAACTGTTTTTT
CASSLDDRTNEKLFF
>TRBD1|.|TRBJ1-4|TRBV4-2
TGTGCCAGCAGCCAAAAGACAGGGGGGGCGACTAATGAAAAACTGTTTTTT
CASSQKTGGATNEKLFF
>TRBD1|.|TRBJ1-5|TRBV13
TGTGCCAGCAGCTTCGGGACAGGGGACCAGCCCCAGCATTTT
CASSFGTGDQPQHF
>.|.|TRBJ1-1|TRBV5-1
TGCGCCAGCAGCTTACAGGGAGTTACTGAAGCTTTCTTT
CASSLQGVTEAFF
>.|.|TRBJ1-1|TRBV30
TGTGCCTGGAGAGGACACACGAACACTGAAGCTTTCTTT
CAWRGHTNTEAFF
>.|once|TRBJ1-1|TRBV5-1
TGCGCCAGCAGCTTCGTGGAGGGTGGGGGTACTGAAGCTTTCTTT
CASSFVEGGGTEAFF
>.|.|TRBJ1-2|TRBV28
TGTGCCAGCAGTTTCGGGGATCGCTATGGCTACACCTTC
CASSFGDRYGYTF
>.|few|TRBJ1-5|TRBV2
TGTGCCAGCAACCGTAATGGACGGCGCTTCAATAGCAATCAGCCCCAGCATTTT
CASNRNGRRFNSNQPQHF
>TRBD1|once|TRBJ2-2|TRBV4-2
TGTGCCAGCAGCCAAGTTTTGGACAGGGCATCCACCGGGGAGCTGTTTTTT
CASSQVLDRASTGELFF
>TRBD1|.|TRBJ2-2|TRBV11-3
TGTGCCAGCAGCGCGGACAGGGGGACCACCGGGGAGCTGTTTTTT
CASSADRGTTGELFF
>.|.|TRBJ2-7|TRBV19
TGTGCCAGTAGTACCCCTTTCAGGGGGGGGAGCGACGAGCAGTACTTC
CASSTPFRGGSDEQYF
>.|.|TRBJ2-2|TRBV18
TGTGCCAGCTCCCGAAAGGAGAACACCGGGGAGCTGTTTTTT
CASSRKENTGELFF
>TRBD1|.|TRBJ2-7|TRBV11-2
TGTGCCAGCAGCTTAGGGACAGGGGGCCTTCGGGCCTACGAGCAGTACTTC
CASSLGTGGLRAYEQYF
>TRBD1|.|TRBJ1-4|TRBV5-6
TGTGCCAGCAGCTTGGCCGGACAGGGTTTTGAAAAACTGTTTTTT
CASSLAGQGFEKLFF